The 16 T cell receptor beta chains in this list originate from one sample, sequenced in a study of human T cells and chemical hapten exposure. Total RNA was extracted from unfractionated whole blood. One entry per CDR3 protein results from TCRdb running MiXCR on the 5' RACE reads. The sample holds 100,000 to 120,000 distinct CDR3 sequences, around a fifth seen once. These TCRs come from a human donor in good health.

This chain joins TRBV25-1 and TRBJ2-3; 16 bases are shared with TRBD2. Trimming at V came to 5 bases and at J to 6 bases, leaving 2 bases not matched to a gene. CDR3 length: 15 residues. CDR1 is MGHDK, CDR2 SYGVNS, per germline. This CDR3 reads CASSWGLAGGDTQYF. The DNA of the CDR3 is TGTGCCAGCAGTTGGGGACTAGCGGGAGGGGATACGCAGTATTTT.

This clonotype was seen more than once but under ten times. The chain recombines TRBV29-1 with TRBJ2-7, with a possible D match to TRBD2 (5 bases). This CDR3 is 13 amino acids long. V lost 4 bases, J lost 0 bases, and 10 bases lay in between. In germline, CDR1 is SQVTM, CDR2 ANQGSEA. In nucleotides, the CDR3 is TGCAGCGTTGTTGGACTGCACTCCTACGAGCAGTACTTC. It is translated as CSVVGLHSYEQYF.

This clonotype was seen a few times. The rearrangement links TRBV28 to TRBJ1-1; unclear D gene. Germline values: CDR1 MDHEN, CDR2 SYDVKM. CDR3 length equals 11 residues. V dropped 5 bases and J dropped 5 bases, with 6 bases sitting between them. The DNA of the CDR3 is TGTGCCAGCAGTAAGAAAACTGAAGCTTTCTTT. It specifies CASSKKTEAFF.

This clonotype was counted only a few times. The chain links TRBV9 to TRBJ2-3, with 7 bases fitting TRBD2. Germline loops: CDR1 SGDLS, CDR2 YYNGEE. The CDR3 consists of 17 residues. The V and J ends lost 0 bases and 0 bases, in that order; junction bases with no gene match: 7. CDR3 DNA sequence: TGTGCCAGCAGCGTAGGAGGCGGCGGGAGAAGCACAGATACGCAGTATTTT. Amino acids: CASSVGGGGRSTDTQYF.

This clonotype was seen only a few times. The rearrangement joins TRBV10-3 to TRBJ2-7; D may correspond to TRBD1 or TRBD2 (5 bases each). Trimming shortened V by 8 bases and J by 4 bases, and 12 bases separated the two germline ends. CDR3 size: 12 residues. The germline V gene has CDR1 ENHRY and CDR2 SYGVKD. CDR3 DNA: TGTGCCATCCTAGGGGACCAATACGAGCAGTACTTC. Protein sequence: CAILGDQYEQYF.

This clonotype was observed a few times. The CDR3 DNA reads as TGTGCCAGCAGTTTCCGGACTAGCGGGACCAGCACAGATACGCAGTATTTT. Encoded protein: CASSFRTSGTSTDTQYF. V gene TRBV12-3 or TRBV12-4 combines with J gene TRBJ2-3, with 12 positions matching TRBD2. Trimming took 3 bases from V and 0 from J; bases not matched to a gene: 4. The CDR3 is made up of 17 amino acids.

The rearrangement joins TRBV29-1 to TRBJ2-7; the D is unclear. Germline-derived CDR1 and CDR2 are SQVTM and ANQGSEA. V was trimmed by 3 bases and J by 1 base, leaving 10 bases between them. This CDR3 region has 13 residues. CDR3 coding DNA: TGCAGCGTTGAGCTGGCCAGGTCCTACGAGCAGTACTTC. It translates to CSVELARSYEQYF.

This clonotype came up a few times. The chain recombines TRBV11-1 with TRBJ2-2; D call uncertain. From germline, CDR1 is SGHAT and CDR2 FQDESV (reference sequence). V gave up 3 bases and J gave up 1 base, with 3 bases separating them. The CDR3 is made up of 13 amino acids. CDR3 protein: CASSFLNTGELFF. In DNA form, the CDR3 reads TGTGCCAGCAGCTTCCTGAACACCGGGGAGCTGTTTTTT. Filled out from reference TRBV11-1 and TRBJ2-2, the complete variable domain reads EAEVAQSPRYKITEKSQAVAFWCDPISGHATLYWYRQILGQGPELLVQFQDESVVDDSQLPKDRFSAERLKGVDSTLKIQPAELGDSAMYLCASSFLNTGELFFGEGSRLTVL.

This clonotype was detected only a few times. The V call is TRBV28, the J call TRBJ2-7, with TRBD1 identical over 7 bases. This CDR3 contains 14 residues. V lost 5 bases, J lost 2 bases, and 6 bases stayed unmatched. Germline CDR1 reads MDHEN; CDR2 reads SYDVKM. For the CDR3, the DNA is TGTGCCAGCAGTCGCCAGGGACAGACCTACGAGCAGTACTTC. This gives the protein CASSRQGQTYEQYF. Based on the CDR3 plus reference TRBV28 and TRBJ2-7, the full variable domain is DVKVTQSSRYLVKRTGEKVFLECVQDMDHENMFWYRQDPGLGLRLIYFSYDVKMKEKGDIPEGYSVSREKKERFSLILESASTNQTSMYLCASSRQGQTYEQYFGPGTRLTVT.

The rearrangement joins TRBV12-3 or TRBV12-4 to TRBJ2-7; possible D gene TRBD1, 5 bases. This CDR3 is 14 amino acids long. Trimming cost V 2 bases and J 5 bases, with 13 bases left between them. The CDR3 DNA follows: TGTGCCAGCAGTTTATTAGGCAGGGTGGACGAGCAGTACTTC. Its translation is CASSLLGRVDEQYF.

J is TRBJ2-1 and V is TRBV5-1; D might be TRBD1 (6 bases). The V and J ends lost 0 bases and 2 bases respectively, with 9 bases between them. The CDR3 is 15 residues long. Germline CDR1 is SGHRS and CDR2 is YFSETQ. The CDR3 nucleotides are TGCGCCAGCAGCTTGGGTGGGGGCGCCTACAATGAGCAGTTCTTC. Its translation is CASSLGGGAYNEQFF.

In this sample, this clonotype turned up a few times. The chain combines TRBV30 with TRBJ1-1, with 7 bases matching TRBD1. V lost 0 bases to trimming and J lost 11 bases; unmatched junction nucleotides: 9. Germline V lookup: CDR1 GTSNPN, CDR2 SVGIG (reference sequence). This CDR3 is 13 amino acids long. The CDR3 DNA reads as TGTGCCTGGAGTGTATCGCGACAGGGAAGGGCTTTCTTT. Encoded protein: CAWSVSRQGRAFF.

In this sample, this clonotype turned up a few times. V is TRBV29-1 and J is TRBJ1-2; D is unclear. V lost 1 base to trimming and J lost 3 bases, with 9 bases between them. The CDR3 totals 13 residues. CDR1 SQVTM and CDR2 ANQGSEA come from the germline V gene. CDR3 loop: CSVEGADHYGYTF. The CDR3 DNA follows: TGCAGCGTTGAAGGGGCCGATCACTATGGCTACACCTTC.

This clonotype has more than one count but fewer than ten. V usage is TRBV27 and J usage is TRBJ2-5, with 10 bases fitting TRBD2. CDR1 and CDR2 from the germline V gene are MNHEY and SMNVEV (reference sequence). This CDR3 has 18 residues. J was trimmed by 2 bases and V by 5 bases; bases with no gene match: 14. In DNA form, the CDR3 reads TGTGCCAGCAGTGATAGCGGGAGGCCGGCTTCTCCGCAAGAGACCCAGTACTTC. Translation: CASSDSGRPASPQETQYF.

V is TRBV12-3 or TRBV12-4 and J is TRBJ2-5; 7 bases match TRBD2. V was pared by 0 bases and J by 3 bases, with 10 bases of the junction left unmatched. The CDR3 totals 17 residues. The chain's CDR3 is CASSLAGSGVNKETQYF. Written as DNA, the CDR3 is TGTGCCAGCAGTTTAGCGGGCAGCGGGGTGAATAAAGAGACCCAGTACTTC.

Regarding this clonotype: As the CDR3 is not closed by the conserved phenylalanine or tryptophan, this likely results from a read error. The limits of the CDR3 on the DNA are not certain, so only TCRdb's listed CDR3 is given. The chain uses TRBV11-2 and TRBJ2-7; TRBD1, as called in the table, went unchecked against the DNA. Germline V lookup: CDR1 SGHAT, CDR2 FQNNGV. The CDR3 sequence runs 13 residues, both termini included. The CDR3 loop reads CASSLDLRTGALL.